Below, 30 T cell receptor beta chains from the same sample are listed, as sequenced in a study of shared clonotypes between healthy human individuals. Sequencing used immunoSEQ multiplex PCR; TCRdb keeps in-frame clones, though not all of them. The sample holds roughly 500,000 clones; 70% to 80% are singletons and the top ten take about 13%. Sequenced input: PBMCs. These receptors all stem from a woman between 40 and 55 years old in good health. Some clones in this sample may be carry-over from other donors' samples.

The chain has TRBV2 and TRBJ1-4, with 7 bases matching TRBD1. This CDR3 is 13 amino acids long. V shed 8 bases and J 5 bases; nucleotides not matched to a gene: 5. Germline-derived CDR1 and CDR2 are SNHLY and FYNNEI. This chain's CDR3 is CASATGENEKLFF. CDR3 bases: TGTGCCAGCGCCACAGGGGAAAATGAAAAACTGTTTTTT.

The chain is built from TRBV28 and TRBJ1-4; D is perhaps TRBD1 (5 bases). The CDR3 covers 13 residues. The V gene's germline CDR1 is MDHEN and CDR2 SYDVKM. V lost 6 bases and J lost 11, with 16 bases in between. CDR3 nucleotides: TGTGCCAGCAGAGCCCCCGGGGGGGGGAAACTGTTTTTT. This sequence encodes CASRAPGGGKLFF.

The genes are TRBV4-2 and TRBJ2-5; TRBD2 aligns across 7 bases. The CDR3 loop spans 14 amino acids. CDR1 and CDR2 from the germline V gene are LGHNA and YNFKEQ. The V segment lost 4 bases and the J segment 5 bases; nucleotides outside the gene matches: 7. Here the CDR3 DNA reads TGTGCCAGCAGCCCCGCGGGAGAAGGGGAGACCCAGTACTTC. Amino acid sequence: CASSPAGEGETQYF.

This chain connects TRBV28 to TRBJ1-1, with 9 bases lining up with TRBD1. CDR3 length: 16 amino acids. CDR1 and CDR2 (germline): MDHEN, SYDVKM. V gave up 1 base and J gave up 4 bases; unmatched junction bases: 7. CDR3 in amino acids: CASSLLGETGGTEAFF. CDR3 DNA sequence: TGTGCCAGCAGTTTATTAGGGGAGACAGGGGGCACTGAAGCTTTCTTT. The full variable domain, in which reference TRBV28 and TRBJ1-1 provide the parts outside the CDR3, is DVKVTQSSRYLVKRTGEKVFLECVQDMDHENMFWYRQDPGLGLRLIYFSYDVKMKEKGDIPEGYSVSREKKERFSLILESASTNQTSMYLCASSLLGETGGTEAFFGQGTRLTVV.

V usage is TRBV6-1 and J usage is TRBJ1-5; D possibly corresponds to TRBD1 (6 bases). CDR3 size: 13 residues. Germline V gene lookup returns CDR1 MNHNS and CDR2 SASEGT. The V end was cut by 5 bases, the J end by 4 bases, with 9 bases between. CDR3 DNA sequence: TGTGCCAGCAGTCTCGGACAGAATCAGCCCCAGCATTTT. It is translated as CASSLGQNQPQHF.

The chain couples TRBV11-3 to TRBJ1-5; 7 nucleotides align to TRBD1. V lost 5 bases and J lost 0; bases outside the gene matches: 7. The CDR3 loop spans 16 amino acids. Germline assignment: CDR1 SGHNT and CDR2 YENEEA. The CDR3 spells CASSPRDSHSNQPQHF. The DNA of the CDR3 is TGTGCCAGCAGCCCCCGGGACAGTCATAGCAATCAGCCCCAGCATTTT.

This chain links TRBV4-2 with TRBJ2-7; 9 bases map to TRBD1. Losses at the gene ends were 0 bases for V and 6 bases for J; bases not matched to a gene: 12. Germline lookup yields CDR1 LGHNA and CDR2 YNFKEQ. The CDR3 is 17 residues long. The CDR3 sequence is CASSQDWMGQGQTEQYF. The CDR3 DNA follows: TGTGCCAGCAGCCAAGATTGGATGGGACAGGGCCAAACCGAGCAGTACTTC.

The chain is built from TRBV27 and TRBJ2-7, with D possibly TRBD1 on 5 matching bases. CDR3 length: 13 amino acids. Germline assignment: CDR1 MNHEY and CDR2 SMNVEV (reference sequence). V lost 4 bases, J lost 5 bases, and 12 bases lay in between. In nucleotides, the CDR3 is TGTGCCAGCAGTTACCAGGGAAGGGACGAGCAGTACTTC. Residues: CASSYQGRDEQYF.

The rearrangement uses TRBV27 and TRBJ1-3, with 12 bases aligning to TRBD1. From germline, CDR1 is MNHEY and CDR2 SMNVEV (reference sequence). V was pared by 5 bases and J by 3 bases, with 8 bases of the junction left unmatched. The CDR3 length is 17 residues. Written as DNA, the CDR3 is TGTGCCAGCAGTCCAACGGGACAGGGGGCGCGTGGAAACACCATATATTTT. Protein product: CASSPTGQGARGNTIYF.

The V gene is TRBV5-1, the J gene TRBJ2-7; D may be TRBD1 or TRBD2 (5 bases each). Trimming shortened V by 4 bases and J by 7 bases, and 12 bases separated the two germline ends. The CDR3 is 12 residues long. The germline V gene encodes CDR1 SGHRS and CDR2 YFSETQ. CDR3 sequence (DNA): TGCGCCAGCAGCCTGGGACCTAAGGAGCAGTACTTC. Translating gives CASSLGPKEQYF.

This clone came up once. The rearrangement uses TRBV6-6 and TRBJ2-7; D uncertain. The CDR3 runs to 16 residues. The germline gives CDR1 MNHNY, CDR2 SVGAGI (reference sequence). Trimming pared 2 bases from V and 7 bases from J, leaving 21 bases between. CDR3 in amino acids: CASSYGTPDGPMEQYF. The CDR3 DNA is TGTGCCAGCAGTTACGGTACCCCGGACGGACCCATGGAGCAGTACTTC.

The J gene is TRBJ2-3, the V gene TRBV5-1; TRBD2 matches 12 bases. Unmatched junction bases numbered 8, after V lost 4 bases and J lost 5 bases. CDR1 and CDR2 (germline): SGHRS, YFSETQ. The CDR3 has 16 residues. The CDR3 protein is CASSPRLAGVVDTQYF. CDR3 coding DNA: TGCGCCAGCAGCCCGAGACTAGCGGGAGTTGTAGATACGCAGTATTTT.

This chain connects TRBV28 to TRBJ1-5; 7 positions agree with TRBD1. CDR3 length: 22 amino acids. With V trimmed by 4 bases and J by 0 bases, 24 bases remained unmatched. Germline V lookup: CDR1 MDHEN, CDR2 SYDVKM. This CDR3 is CASSSSISRGLPRFYSNQPQHF. In nucleotides, the CDR3 is TGTGCCAGCAGTTCCAGCATCAGTAGGGGGCTCCCGCGATTTTATAGCAATCAGCCCCAGCATTTT.

The chain is built from TRBV19 and TRBJ2-7; 11 nucleotides agree with TRBD2. Germline CDR1 reads LNHDA; CDR2 reads SQIVND (reference sequence). This CDR3 has 17 amino acids. V lost 5 bases to trimming and J lost 7 bases; unmatched junction nucleotides: 16. The CDR3 here is CASSYTPTSGSQGEQYF. CDR3 DNA: TGTGCCAGTAGTTATACCCCTACTAGCGGGAGTCAAGGGGAGCAGTACTTC. Using reference TRBV19 and TRBJ2-7 for the parts outside the CDR3, the full variable domain is DGGITQSPKYLFRKEGQNVTLSCEQNLNHDAMYWYRQDPGQGLRLIYYSQIVNDFQKGDIAEGYSVSREKKESFPLTVTSAQKNPTAFYLCASSYTPTSGSQGEQYFGPGTRLTVT.

This chain uses TRBV5-6 with TRBJ2-5; 7 nucleotides agree with TRBD2. The assigned J gene may be wrong: the sequence end matches TRBJ2-7 better. Germline V lookup: CDR1 SGHDT, CDR2 YYEEEE. This CDR3 is built from 15 residues. CDR3 bases: TGTGCCAGCAGCCGGTTACTAGCGTTAACCTACGAGCAGTACTTC. Protein product: CASSRLLALTYEQYF.

This chain links TRBV28 with TRBJ2-5; D is ambiguous. V lost 6 bases, J lost 7 bases, and 18 bases lay in between. The length of the CDR3 is 14 residues. Germline V gene data show CDR1 as MDHEN and CDR2 as SYDVKM. CDR3 loop: CASSSPVVSGTQYF. DNA of the CDR3: TGTGCCAGCAGCTCTCCCGTCGTCTCCGGGACCCAGTACTTC.

The chain is built from TRBV10-1 and TRBJ2-5, with D tentatively TRBD1 (6 bases). In germline, CDR1 is WNHNN, CDR2 SYGVQD (reference sequence). The CDR3 loop spans 14 amino acids. V shed 3 bases and J shed 3 bases, with 11 bases lying between them. CDR3 DNA sequence: TGCGCCAGCAGTGAATGGACAGAAGAAGAGACCCAGTACTTC. The encoded protein is CASSEWTEEETQYF.

This clone was observed once. It is likely a read error: a sequence one base away is far more abundant. The J gene is TRBJ1-4, the V gene TRBV29-1; D possibly corresponds to TRBD1 (6 bases). There are 14 residues in the CDR3. Germline V gene data show CDR1 as SQVTM and CDR2 as ANQGSEA. V lost 1 base, J lost 7 bases, and 13 bases lay in between. The CDR3 bases are TGCAGCGTTGAAGCGGTGGGGGGCGCTGAAAAACTGTTTTTT. Translation: CSVEAVGGAEKLFF.

The gene calls are TRBV7-2 and TRBJ2-7, with a possible D match to TRBD1 (6 bases). The germline V and J ends were trimmed by 5 bases and 0 bases, with 11 bases remaining between them. This CDR3 contains 14 residues. In germline, CDR1 is SGHTA, CDR2 FQGNSA. CDR3 DNA sequence: TGTGCCAGCAGCACTGGACAGAACTCCTACGAGCAGTACTTC. Amino acids: CASSTGQNSYEQYF.

The rearrangement uses TRBV7-2 and TRBJ2-1; possibly TRBD1 for D (6 bases). V dropped 3 bases and J dropped 6 bases, with 15 bases sitting between them. This CDR3 is 15 amino acids long. CDR1 SGHTA and CDR2 FQGNSA come from the germline V gene. The CDR3 region is CASSFWIPQGNEQFF. CDR3 bases: TGTGCCAGCAGCTTCTGGATCCCACAGGGCAATGAGCAGTTCTTC. The whole variable domain, filled in from reference TRBV7-2 and TRBJ2-1, reads GAGVSQSPSNKVTEKGKDVELRCDPISGHTALYWYRQSLGQGLEFLIYFQGNSAPDKSGLPSDRFSAERTGGSVSTLTIQRTQQEDSAVYLCASSFWIPQGNEQFFGPGTRLTVL.

The chain carries TRBV5-4 and TRBJ2-1; tentative D call: TRBD2 (5 bases). Trimming stripped 3 bases from V and 4 bases from J, with 11 bases between. In germline, CDR1 is SGHNT, CDR2 YYREEE (reference sequence). This CDR3 is built from 14 residues. The CDR3 loop reads CASSSRAVYNEQFF. Here the CDR3 DNA reads TGTGCCAGCAGCTCGCGGGCCGTTTACAATGAGCAGTTCTTC.

The J gene is TRBJ2-1, the V gene TRBV7-8, with D unclear. This CDR3 has 12 residues. Trimming removed 4 bases at V and 10 bases at J, with 11 bases between. From germline, CDR1 is SGHVS and CDR2 FQNEAQ. CDR3 nucleotide sequence: TGTGCCAGCAGCTCAAGACTGGAGGAGCAGTTCTTC. Translating it yields CASSSRLEEQFF.

There are a few counts of this clone. The J gene is TRBJ2-1, the V gene TRBV7-3; D remains unclear. Trimming stripped 5 bases from V and 10 bases from J, with 12 bases between. Germline CDR1 is SGHTA and CDR2 is FQGTGA. The CDR3 contains 12 residues. DNA of the CDR3: TGTGCCAGCAGCCCCACCCCGGGCGAGCAGTTCTTC. It is translated as CASSPTPGEQFF.

This chain links TRBV19 with TRBJ1-1; 8 positions match TRBD1. The V gene's germline CDR1 is LNHDA and CDR2 SQIVND (reference sequence). The length of the CDR3 is 15 residues. The V and J ends lost 5 bases and 4 bases, in that order; junction bases with no gene match: 9. The DNA of the CDR3 is TGTGCCAGTAGTCCCCACAGGGGGTGGGGCACTGAAGCTTTCTTT. Its translation is CASSPHRGWGTEAFF.

Here the CDR3 DNA reads TGTGCCAGCAGTGAAAGCGGGAGCATCTACGAGCAGTACTTC. Translation: CASSESGSIYEQYF. This chain uses TRBV27 with TRBJ2-7, with 8 positions matching TRBD2. Germline lookup yields CDR1 MNHEY and CDR2 SMNVEV (reference sequence). The CDR3 runs to 14 residues. Trimming removed 5 bases from V and 3 bases from J; junction bases left unmatched: 6.

The chain links TRBV15 to TRBJ2-3, with TRBD1 matching 9 bases. The CDR3 is made up of 17 amino acids. V lost 1 base, J lost 3 bases, and 8 bases stayed unmatched. In germline, CDR1 is LNHNV, CDR2 YYDKDF (reference sequence). The DNA of the CDR3 is TGTGCCACCAGCAGAGGGACCGGGACAGGGAGGACAGATACGCAGTATTTT. The encoded protein is CATSRGTGTGRTDTQYF.

The chain has TRBV25-1 and TRBJ2-7, with 10 bases lining up with TRBD2. The CDR3 totals 13 residues. Germline values: CDR1 MGHDK, CDR2 SYGVNS. V was clipped by 8 bases and J by 3 bases; unmatched bases: 4. The chain's CDR3 is CASGSGRFYEQYF. The DNA of the CDR3 is TGTGCCAGCGGTAGCGGGAGGTTCTACGAGCAGTACTTC.

The rearrangement links TRBV5-6 to TRBJ2-4; D gene ambiguous. This CDR3 comprises 13 residues. Trimming left V 1 base short and J 5 bases short, with 7 bases between. CDR1 is SGHDT and CDR2 is YYEEEE in the germline V gene. CDR3 nucleotide sequence: TGTGCCAGCAGCTTGCTAGGAGAAAACATTCAGTACTTC. Its translation: CASSLLGENIQYF.

The chain recombines TRBV10-1 with TRBJ2-1, with a tentative D call TRBD2 (5 bases). The germline V gene encodes CDR1 WNHNN and CDR2 SYGVQD (reference sequence). The CDR3 is made up of 15 amino acids. V lost 1 base and J 4 bases, leaving 11 bases between the germline ends. This CDR3 reads CASSEFLARYNEQFF. Here the CDR3 DNA reads TGCGCCAGCAGTGAGTTCCTAGCCCGATACAATGAGCAGTTCTTC.

This clone was seen only a few times. This sequence joins TRBV16 and TRBJ2-7, with TRBD1 identical over 9 bases. CDR1 is KGHSY and CDR2 is FQNENV in the germline V gene. V lost 1 base and J lost 5; bases outside the gene matches: 3. This CDR3 spans 14 amino acids. CDR3 bases: TGTGCCAGCAGCCAATATACAGGGGGCGACGAGCAGTACTTC. This translates into CASSQYTGGDEQYF.